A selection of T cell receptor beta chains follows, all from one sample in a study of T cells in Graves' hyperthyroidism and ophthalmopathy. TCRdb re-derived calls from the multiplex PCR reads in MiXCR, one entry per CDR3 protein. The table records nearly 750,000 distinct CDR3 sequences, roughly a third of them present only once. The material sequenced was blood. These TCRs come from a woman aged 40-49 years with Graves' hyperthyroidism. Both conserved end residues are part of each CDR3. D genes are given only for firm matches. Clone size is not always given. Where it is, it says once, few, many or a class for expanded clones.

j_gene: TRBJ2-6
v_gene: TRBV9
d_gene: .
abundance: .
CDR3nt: TGTGCCAGCAGCACGGATGACCTCTCTGGGGCCAACGTCCTGACTTTC
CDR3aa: CASSTDDLSGANVLTF

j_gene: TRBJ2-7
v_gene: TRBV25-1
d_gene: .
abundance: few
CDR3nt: TGTGCCAGCAGTGAGGCAGCCGAGCAGTACTTC
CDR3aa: CASSEAAEQYF

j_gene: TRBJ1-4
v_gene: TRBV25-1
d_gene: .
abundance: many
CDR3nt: TGTGCCAGCAGTGATGCTGCAACTAATGAAAAACTGTTTTTT
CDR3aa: CASSDAATNEKLFF

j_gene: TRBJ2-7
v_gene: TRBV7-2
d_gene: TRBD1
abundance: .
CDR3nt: TGTGCCAGCAGCTTAGATCCAGGGGGCTCCTACGAGCAGCACTTC
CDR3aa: CASSLDPGGSYEQHF

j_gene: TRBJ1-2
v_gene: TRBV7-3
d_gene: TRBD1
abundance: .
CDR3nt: TGTGCCAGCAGCCCGGGGACAGTCGGCCTCTATGGCTACACCTTC
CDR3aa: CASSPGTVGLYGYTF

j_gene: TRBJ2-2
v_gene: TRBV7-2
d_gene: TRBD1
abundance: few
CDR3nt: TGTGCCAGCAGACCGACCCAGGGGGCAATAACCGGGGAGCTGTTTTTT
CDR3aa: CASRPTQGAITGELFF

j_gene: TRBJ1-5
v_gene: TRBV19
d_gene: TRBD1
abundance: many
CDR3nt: TGTGCCAGTACCGATACAGGGGTAGGTCAGCCCCAGCATTTT
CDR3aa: CASTDTGVGQPQHF

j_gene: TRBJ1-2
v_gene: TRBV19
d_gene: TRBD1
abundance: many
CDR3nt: TGTGCCAGTAGTATAGGGACAGGGTCTAACTATGGCTACACCTTC
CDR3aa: CASSIGTGSNYGYTF

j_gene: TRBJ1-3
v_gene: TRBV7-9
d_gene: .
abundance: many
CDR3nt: TGTGCCAGCAGCCCAGAGGTGGGCAGGGAAAACACCATATATTTT
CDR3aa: CASSPEVGRENTIYF

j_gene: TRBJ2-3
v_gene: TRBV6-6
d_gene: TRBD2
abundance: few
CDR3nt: TGTGCCATCGGACTAGCGGGAGGCACAGATACGCAGTATTTT
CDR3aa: CAIGLAGGTDTQYF

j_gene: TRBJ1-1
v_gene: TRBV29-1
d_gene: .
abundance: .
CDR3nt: TGCAGCGTGGTTCGGGCCACGAACACTCAAGCTTTCTTT
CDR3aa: CSVVRATNTQAFF

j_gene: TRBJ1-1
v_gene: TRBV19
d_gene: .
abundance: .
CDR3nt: TGTGCCAGCTCACCACCGGTACGGCAGCGTGATACTGAAGCTTTCTTT
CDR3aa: CASSPPVRQRDTEAFF

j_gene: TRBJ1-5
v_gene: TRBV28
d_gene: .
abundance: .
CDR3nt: TGTGCCAGCAGTGTTTCGTCCACATCCCAGCATTTT
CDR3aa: CASSVSSTSQHF

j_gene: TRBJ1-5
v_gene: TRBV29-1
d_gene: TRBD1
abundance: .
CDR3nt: TGCAGCGCTAGGACAGGGGCCGATCAGCCCCAGCATTTT
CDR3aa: CSARTGADQPQHF

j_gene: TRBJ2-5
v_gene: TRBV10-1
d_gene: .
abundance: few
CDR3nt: TGCGCCAGCAGTGAGGCAGGGACAGAGACCCAGTACTTC
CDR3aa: CASSEAGTETQYF

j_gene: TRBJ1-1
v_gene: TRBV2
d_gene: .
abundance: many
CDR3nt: TGTGCCAGCAGTGAGCAGAGGTCCCTTGAAGCTTTCTTT
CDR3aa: CASSEQRSLEAFF

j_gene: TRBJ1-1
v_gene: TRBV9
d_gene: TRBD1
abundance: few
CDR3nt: TGTGCCAGCAGCCAAAACACAGGGGAGCGGGCTTTCTTT
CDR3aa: CASSQNTGERAFF

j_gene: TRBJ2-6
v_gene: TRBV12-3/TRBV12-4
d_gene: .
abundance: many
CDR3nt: TGTGCCAGCAGGGGGGCGGCCGGGGCCAACGTCCTGACTTTC
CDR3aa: CASRGAAGANVLTF

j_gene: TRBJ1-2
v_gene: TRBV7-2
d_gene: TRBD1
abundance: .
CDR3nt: TGTGCCAGCTCCCCAGGGACAGGGAGGGACTATGGCTACACCTTC
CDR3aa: CASSPGTGRDYGYTF

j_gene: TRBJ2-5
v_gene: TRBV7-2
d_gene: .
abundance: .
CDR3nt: TGTGCCAGCAGTCATCAGGGGCGAAAGACCCGGTACTTC
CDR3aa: CASSHQGRKTRYF

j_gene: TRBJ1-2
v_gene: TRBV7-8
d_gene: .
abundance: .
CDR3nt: TGTGCCAGCACCCCAGCGGGGGATCGTGGCTACACCTTC
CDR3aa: CASTPAGDRGYTF

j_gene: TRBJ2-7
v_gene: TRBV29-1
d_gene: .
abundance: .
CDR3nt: TGCAGCTTAGAAAAGGGCTACGAGCAGTACTTC
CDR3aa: CSLEKGYEQYF

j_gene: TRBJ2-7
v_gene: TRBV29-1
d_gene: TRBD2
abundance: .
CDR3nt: TGCAGCGTTGAACCCCGGGAGGGGTCCTACGAGCAGTACTTC
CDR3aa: CSVEPREGSYEQYF

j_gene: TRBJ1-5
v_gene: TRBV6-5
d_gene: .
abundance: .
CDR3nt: TGTGCCAGCAGTTACTCGACGAGGGGGGGCCAGCCCCAGCATTTT
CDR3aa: CASSYSTRGGQPQHF

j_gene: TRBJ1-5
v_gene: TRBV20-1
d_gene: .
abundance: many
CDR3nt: TGCAGTGCTTCGCAAGTGGAAATCAATCAGCCCCAGCATTTT
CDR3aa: CSASQVEINQPQHF

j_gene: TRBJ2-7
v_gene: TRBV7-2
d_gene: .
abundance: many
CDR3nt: TGTGCCAGCAGCTTAGCGGGCTGGGCCTACGAGCAGTACTTC
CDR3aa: CASSLAGWAYEQYF

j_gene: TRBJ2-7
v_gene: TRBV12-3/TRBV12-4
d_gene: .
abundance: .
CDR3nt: TGTGCCAGCAGTTTAGAACCAGGGTGGTCCTACGAGCAGTACTTC
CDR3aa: CASSLEPGWSYEQYF

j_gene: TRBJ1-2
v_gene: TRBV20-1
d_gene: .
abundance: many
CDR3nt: TGCAGTGCCTCATCGGGGGGGAACTATGGCTACACCTTC
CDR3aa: CSASSGGNYGYTF

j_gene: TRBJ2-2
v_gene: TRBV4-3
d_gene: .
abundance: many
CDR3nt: TGCGCCAGCAGCCAAGAAACGTTTTTAAGCCCGCTCGAAACGAACACCGGGGAGCTGTTTTTT
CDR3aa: CASSQETFLSPLETNTGELFF

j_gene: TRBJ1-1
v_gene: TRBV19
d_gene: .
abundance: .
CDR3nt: TGTGCCAGTAGTATAGATGGGGGCCTCACTGAAGCTTTCTTT
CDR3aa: CASSIDGGLTEAFF

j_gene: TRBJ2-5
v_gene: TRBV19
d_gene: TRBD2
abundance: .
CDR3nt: TGTGCCAGTAGCGTGACGGGACTAGACGGAGATACGCAGTACTTC
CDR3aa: CASSVTGLDGDTQYF

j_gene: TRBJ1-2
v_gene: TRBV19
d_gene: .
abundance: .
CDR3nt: TGTGCCAGTAGTATTACATCGGGTGCTAACTATGGCTACACCTTC
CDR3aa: CASSITSGANYGYTF

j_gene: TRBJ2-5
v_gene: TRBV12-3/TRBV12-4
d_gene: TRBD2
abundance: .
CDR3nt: TGTGCCAGCAGCACGACTAGCGGGAGTCAAGAGACCCAGTACTTC
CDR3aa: CASSTTSGSQETQYF

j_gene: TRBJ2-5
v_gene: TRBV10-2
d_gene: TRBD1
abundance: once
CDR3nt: TGCGCCAGCAGGGTCAGGGACAGGGAAGTCTTC
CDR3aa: CASRVRDREVF

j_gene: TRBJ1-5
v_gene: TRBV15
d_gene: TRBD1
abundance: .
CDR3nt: TGTGCCACCAGCAGAACAGGGGATAATCAGCCCCAGCATTTT
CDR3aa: CATSRTGDNQPQHF

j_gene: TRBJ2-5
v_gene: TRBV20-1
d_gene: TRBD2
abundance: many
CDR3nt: TGCAGTGCCTTGCGGGGGGGGCAAGAGACCCAGTACTTC
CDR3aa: CSALRGGQETQYF

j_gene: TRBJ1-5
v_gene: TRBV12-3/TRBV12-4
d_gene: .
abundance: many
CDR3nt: TGCGCCAGCAGCTTGGGGGGGCTGAGCAATCAGCCCCAGCATTTT
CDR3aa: CASSLGGLSNQPQHF

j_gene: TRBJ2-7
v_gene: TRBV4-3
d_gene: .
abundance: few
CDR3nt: TGCGCCAGCAGCCAAGGGTTCTTCGGAGGCTACGAGCAGTACTTC
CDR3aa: CASSQGFFGGYEQYF

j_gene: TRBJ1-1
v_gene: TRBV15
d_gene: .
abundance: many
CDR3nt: TGTGCCACCAGCAGGAGCACCCCCCCTACGGCTTTCTTT
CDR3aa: CATSRSTPPTAFF

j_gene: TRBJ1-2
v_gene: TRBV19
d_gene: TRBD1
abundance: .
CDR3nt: TGTGCCAGTAGTACCCTTCCGGGACAGGGGAAGGATGGCTACACCTTC
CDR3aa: CASSTLPGQGKDGYTF

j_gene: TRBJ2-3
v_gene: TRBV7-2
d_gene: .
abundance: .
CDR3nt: TGTGCCAGCAGCCCTGGGGCAACTAGCACAGATACGCAGTATTTT
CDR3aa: CASSPGATSTDTQYF

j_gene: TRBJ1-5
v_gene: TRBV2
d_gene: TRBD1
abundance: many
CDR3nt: TGTGCCAGCAGTCTAACAGGGGACAGCAATCAGCCCCAGCATTTT
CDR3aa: CASSLTGDSNQPQHF

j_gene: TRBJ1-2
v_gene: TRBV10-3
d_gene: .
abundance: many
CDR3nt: TGTGCCATCAGCCCCGGACAGAGCTATGGCTACACCTTC
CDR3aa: CAISPGQSYGYTF

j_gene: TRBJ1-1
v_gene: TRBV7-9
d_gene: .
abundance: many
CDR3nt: TGTGCCAGCAGTTGGGGGTCGTGGGACACTGAAGCTTTCTTT
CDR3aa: CASSWGSWDTEAFF

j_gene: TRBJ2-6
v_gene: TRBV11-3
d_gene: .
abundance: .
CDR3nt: TGTGCCAGCTTACCGGGTGGGGCGAACACTGAAGCTTTC
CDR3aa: CASLPGGANTEAF

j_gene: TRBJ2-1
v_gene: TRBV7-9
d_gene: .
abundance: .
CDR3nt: TGTGCCAGCAGCTTAGCTGGCAGCAATGAGCAGTTCTTC
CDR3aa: CASSLAGSNEQFF

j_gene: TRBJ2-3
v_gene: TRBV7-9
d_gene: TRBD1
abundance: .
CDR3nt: TGTGCCAGCAGCCCGATGGGGACAGGGACAGATACGCAGTATTTT
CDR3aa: CASSPMGTGTDTQYF

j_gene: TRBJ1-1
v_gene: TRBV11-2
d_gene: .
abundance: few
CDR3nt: TGTGCCAGCAGCCCACTAGAGGGGGAAGGAACTGAAGCTTTCTTT
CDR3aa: CASSPLEGEGTEAFF

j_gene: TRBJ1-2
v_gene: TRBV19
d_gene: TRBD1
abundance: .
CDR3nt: TGTGCCAGTAGTATGGACAGGGTGGGGTATGGCTACACCTTC
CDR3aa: CASSMDRVGYGYTF

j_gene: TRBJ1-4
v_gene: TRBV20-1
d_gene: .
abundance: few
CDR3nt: TGCAGTGCTAGAGAAATTCAGGGGATCGCTAATGAAAAACTGTTTTTT
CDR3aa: CSAREIQGIANEKLFF

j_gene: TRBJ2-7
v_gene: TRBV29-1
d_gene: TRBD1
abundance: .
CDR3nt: TGCAGCGCCGAGACGGGACAGGGTTGGGAGCAGTACTTC
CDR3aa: CSAETGQGWEQYF

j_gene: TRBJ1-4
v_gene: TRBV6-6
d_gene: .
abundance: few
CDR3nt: TGTGCCAGCAGTTGCGACAGTTGGCACAAGAGTGTACTGTTTTTT
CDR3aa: CASSCDSWHKSVLFF

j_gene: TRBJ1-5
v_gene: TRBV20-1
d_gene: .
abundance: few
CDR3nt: TGCAGTGCTATCGACGGTGCATGGTGGCCCCAGCATTTT
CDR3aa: CSAIDGAWWPQHF

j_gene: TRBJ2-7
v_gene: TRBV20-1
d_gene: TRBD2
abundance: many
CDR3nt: TGCAGTGCTATACGGGGGGGCAGGTTGGGCGAGCAGTACTTC
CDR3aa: CSAIRGGRLGEQYF

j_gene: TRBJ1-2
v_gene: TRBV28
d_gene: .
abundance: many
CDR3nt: TGTGCCAGCAGCCCCCCCACAGGGTATGGCTACACCTTC
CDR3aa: CASSPPTGYGYTF

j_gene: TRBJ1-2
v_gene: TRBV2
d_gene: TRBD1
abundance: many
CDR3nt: TGTGCCAGCAGTTCGGGACAGCCGTCTAACTATGGCTACACCTTC
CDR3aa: CASSSGQPSNYGYTF

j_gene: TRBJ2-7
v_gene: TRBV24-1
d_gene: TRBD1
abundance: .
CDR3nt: TGTGCCACCAGTGAGACAGGGCCACCCTACGAGCAGTACTTC
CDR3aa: CATSETGPPYEQYF